One sample yielded the 11 T cell receptor beta chains listed below, sequenced in a study of blood T cell repertoires in COVID-19. Measured with immunoSEQ multiplex PCR; TCRdb has only the in-frame clones, and not every one. The sample lists approximately 150,000 clones, approximately 85% occurring once. Material: peripheral blood. The receptor set was obtained from an older man with acute or convalescent COVID-19.

This clone was seen at least ten times. The CDR3 is CSGSADTQYF. The CDR3, as DNA: TGCAGTGGGTCAGCAGATACGCAGTATTTT. V usage is TRBV20-1 and J usage is TRBJ2-3; D uncertain. CDR3 length: 10 amino acids. Trimming shortened V by 7 bases and J by 4 bases, and 6 bases separated the two germline ends. Germline lookup yields CDR1 DFQATT and CDR2 SNEGSKA (reference sequence).

The genes are TRBV27 and TRBJ1-6; 7 bases map to TRBD1. The CDR3 is 15 residues long. The trim removed 6 bases at V and 5 bases at J, leaving 7 bases unmatched. In germline, CDR1 is MNHEY, CDR2 SMNVEV (reference sequence). CDR3 bases: TGTGCCAGCAGCCCTTGGCAGGGGGATAATTCACCCCTCCACTTT. This encodes CASSPWQGDNSPLHF.

Here the CDR3 reads CASSLEGTSGRARETQYF. The CDR3 bases are TGTGCCAGCAGCTTAGAGGGTACTAGCGGGAGGGCGAGAGAGACCCAGTACTTC. The genes are TRBV7-6 and TRBJ2-5, with TRBD2 identical over 13 bases. Germline CDR1 and CDR2: SGHVS and FNYEAQ. The CDR3 has 18 amino acids. With 1 base clipped from V and 4 bases from J, the junction kept 9 bases outside the gene matches.

The V gene is TRBV19, the J gene TRBJ2-2; D is perhaps TRBD1 (5 bases). V was clipped by 9 bases and J by 6 bases, with 20 bases between them. Germline CDR1 is LNHDA and CDR2 is SQIVND (reference sequence). The CDR3 sequence is 15 residues long. The CDR3: CASNLRTGVPGELFF. Written as DNA, the CDR3 is TGTGCCAGCAATCTAAGAACAGGAGTCCCCGGGGAGCTGTTTTTT.

The chain links TRBV28 to TRBJ1-1; 8 nucleotides agree with TRBD1. Germline CDR1 is MDHEN and CDR2 is SYDVKM. The CDR3 contains 14 residues. V lost 6 bases, J lost 1 base, and 4 bases stayed unmatched. The CDR3 nucleotides read TGTGCCAGCAGCTACAGGGGGACGAACACTGAAGCTTTCTTT. Its translation: CASSYRGTNTEAFF.

The sample holds a few counts of this clone. The chain links TRBV28 to TRBJ1-1; D is perhaps TRBD1 (5 bases). V was trimmed by 5 bases and J by 3 bases, leaving 22 bases between them. The CDR3 spans 17 residues. Per germline, CDR1 MDHEN and CDR2 SYDVKM. CDR3 protein: CASSPLWGREGYTEAFF. DNA of the CDR3: TGTGCCAGCAGTCCCTTGTGGGGCAGGGAAGGCTACACTGAAGCTTTCTTT.

This clone was seen only once. This chain links TRBV28 with TRBJ1-2, with 12 bases identical to TRBD1. V lost 5 bases, J lost 5 bases, and 6 bases stayed unmatched. The CDR3 runs 15 residues. Germline V gene lookup returns CDR1 MDHEN and CDR2 SYDVKM. CDR3 sequence reads: CASSGTGGGLYGYTF. The DNA for the CDR3 is TGTGCCAGCAGTGGGACAGGGGGCGGTCTGTATGGCTACACCTTC.

Here the CDR3 DNA reads TGTGCCAGCAGCCCCCTGCCGGGACAGAACTCCTACGAGCAGTACTTC. This encodes CASSPLPGQNSYEQYF. This chain uses TRBV7-8 with TRBJ2-7; 7 bases are shared with TRBD1. With 5 bases clipped from V and 0 bases from J, the junction kept 10 bases outside the gene matches. Germline V gene sequence: CDR1 SGHVS, CDR2 FQNEAQ. The CDR3 is made up of 16 amino acids.

V usage is TRBV4-1 and J usage is TRBJ2-7; D possibly corresponds to TRBD1 (6 bases). CDR3 length equals 13 residues. The ends were cut back, 1 base at V and 5 bases at J, with 9 bases in the middle. Germline V gene sequence: CDR1 MGHRA, CDR2 YSYEKL. The CDR3 loop reads CASSQATGNEQYF. CDR3 in DNA: TGCGCCAGCAGCCAAGCTACAGGGAACGAGCAGTACTTC.

The chain joins TRBV27 to TRBJ2-3; 9 bases align to TRBD1. The CDR3 contains 17 residues. From germline, CDR1 is MNHEY and CDR2 SMNVEV (reference sequence). With 4 bases clipped from V and 4 bases from J, the junction kept 12 bases outside the gene matches. CDR3 bases: TGTGCCAGCAGTTGGCGTTCGGGGACAGGGTACGCAGATACGCAGTATTTT. It codes for CASSWRSGTGYADTQYF.

The rearrangement joins TRBV2 to TRBJ1-4, with 7 bases lining up with TRBD1. V gave up 6 bases and J gave up 5 bases; unmatched junction bases: 9. The CDR3 is 15 residues long. Germline V gene lookup returns CDR1 SNHLY and CDR2 FYNNEI. The CDR3 here is CASRKNQGQNEKLFF. The CDR3 DNA is TGTGCCAGCAGAAAGAACCAGGGACAGAATGAAAAACTGTTTTTT.